This TCR beta chain was sequenced during a study of T cells after yellow fever vaccination. Findings and caveats of the study: It was a weaker secondary response, yet one that peaked faster, at day 5 versus 15.

This clonotype came up many times. No antigen is known for it. One entry per CDR3 protein, called by TCRdb with MiXCR from the 5' RACE reads. The profile shows a few hundred thousand distinct CDR3 sequences, 4% of them singletons. The specimen was PBMCs, collected 5 days after the yellow fever booster vaccination. The TCR was taken from a man aged 18 to 29 who received the YFV17D yellow fever vaccine.

The CDR3 protein is CASSPRALLEQFF. The CDR3, as DNA: TGTGCCAGCAGCCCTAGGGCACTTTTGGAGCAGTTCTTC. V and J are TRBV7-2 and TRBJ2-1; D is unresolved. This CDR3 spans 13 amino acids. V was clipped by 5 bases and J by 10 bases, with 15 bases between them. Germline V lookup: CDR1 SGHTA, CDR2 FQGNSA. The full variable domain, with the rest looked up from reference TRBV7-2 and TRBJ2-1, is GAGVSQSPSNKVTEKGKDVELRCDPISGHTALYWYRQSLGQGLEFLIYFQGNSAPDKSGLPSDRFSAERTGGSVSTLTIQRTQQEDSAVYLCASSPRALLEQFFGPGTRLTVL.